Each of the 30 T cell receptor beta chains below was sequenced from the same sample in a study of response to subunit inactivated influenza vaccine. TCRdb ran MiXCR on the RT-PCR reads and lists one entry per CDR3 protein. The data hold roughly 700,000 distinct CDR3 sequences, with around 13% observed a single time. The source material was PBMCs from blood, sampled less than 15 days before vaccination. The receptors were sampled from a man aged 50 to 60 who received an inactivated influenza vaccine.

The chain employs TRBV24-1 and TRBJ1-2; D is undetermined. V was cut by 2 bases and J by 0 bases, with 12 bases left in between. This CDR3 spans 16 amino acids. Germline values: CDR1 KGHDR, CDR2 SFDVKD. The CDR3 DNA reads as TGTGCCACCAGTGATTCCCCCGGCAGAGCTAACTATGGCTACACCTTC. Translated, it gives CATSDSPGRANYGYTF.

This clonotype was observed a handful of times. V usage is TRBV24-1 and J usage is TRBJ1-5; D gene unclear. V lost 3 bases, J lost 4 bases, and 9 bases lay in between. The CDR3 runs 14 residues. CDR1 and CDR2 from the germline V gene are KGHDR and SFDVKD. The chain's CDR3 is CATSDRVGNQPQHF. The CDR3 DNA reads TGTGCCACCAGTGATAGGGTAGGGAATCAGCCCCAGCATTTT.

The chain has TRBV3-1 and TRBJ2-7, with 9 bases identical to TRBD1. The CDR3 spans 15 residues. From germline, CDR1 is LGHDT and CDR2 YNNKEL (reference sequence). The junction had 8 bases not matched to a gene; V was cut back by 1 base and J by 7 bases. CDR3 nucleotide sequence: TGTGCCAGCAGCCAAGTGGCGGCGACAGGGGGTGAGCAGTACTTC. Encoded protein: CASSQVAATGGEQYF.

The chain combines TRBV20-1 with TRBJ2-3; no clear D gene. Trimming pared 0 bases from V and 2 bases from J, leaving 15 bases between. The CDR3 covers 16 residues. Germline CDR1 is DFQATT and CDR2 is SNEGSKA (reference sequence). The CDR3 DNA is TGCAGTGCTAGAGATCTTACCCGGCTAATCACAGATACGCAGTATTTT. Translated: CSARDLTRLITDTQYF.

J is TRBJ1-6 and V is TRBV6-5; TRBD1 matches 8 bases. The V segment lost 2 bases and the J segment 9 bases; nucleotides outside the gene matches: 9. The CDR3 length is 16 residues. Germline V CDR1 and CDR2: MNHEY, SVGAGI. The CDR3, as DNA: TGTGCCAGCAGTTACCATGGACAGGGAGGGGGTTCACCCCTCCACTTT. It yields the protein CASSYHGQGGGSPLHF.

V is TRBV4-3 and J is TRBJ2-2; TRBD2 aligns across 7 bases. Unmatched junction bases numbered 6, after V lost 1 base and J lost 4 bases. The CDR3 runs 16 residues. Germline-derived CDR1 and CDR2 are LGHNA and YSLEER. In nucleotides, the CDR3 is TGCGCCAGCAGCCAAGTTTGGACTAGAAGCACCGGGGAGCTGTTTTTT. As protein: CASSQVWTRSTGELFF.

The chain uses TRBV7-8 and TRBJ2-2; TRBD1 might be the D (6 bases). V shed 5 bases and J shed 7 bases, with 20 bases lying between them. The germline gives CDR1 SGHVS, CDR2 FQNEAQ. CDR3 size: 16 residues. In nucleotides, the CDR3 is TGTGCCAGCAGCCCCGTTGGGGGCAGGTCGAGCGGGGAGCTGTTTTTT. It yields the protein CASSPVGGRSSGELFF. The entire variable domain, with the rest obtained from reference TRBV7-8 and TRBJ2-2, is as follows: GAGVSQSPRYKVAKRGQDVALRCDPISGHVSLFWYQQALGQGPEFLTYFQNEAQLDKSGLPSDRFFAERPEGSVSTLKIQRTQQEDSAVYLCASSPVGGRSSGELFFGEGSRLTVL.

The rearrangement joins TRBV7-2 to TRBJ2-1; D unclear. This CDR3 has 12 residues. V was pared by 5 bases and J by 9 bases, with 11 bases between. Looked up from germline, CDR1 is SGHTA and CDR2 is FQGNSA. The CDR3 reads CASSTRAGEQFF. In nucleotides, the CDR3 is TGTGCCAGCAGCACAAGGGCCGGTGAGCAGTTCTTC.

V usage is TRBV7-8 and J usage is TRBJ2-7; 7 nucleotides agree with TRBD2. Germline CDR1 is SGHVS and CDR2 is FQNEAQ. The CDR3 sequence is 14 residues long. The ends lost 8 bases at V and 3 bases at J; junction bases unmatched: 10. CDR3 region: CASRREEGDYEQYF. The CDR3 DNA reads TGTGCCAGCCGACGGGAGGAAGGGGACTACGAGCAGTACTTC.

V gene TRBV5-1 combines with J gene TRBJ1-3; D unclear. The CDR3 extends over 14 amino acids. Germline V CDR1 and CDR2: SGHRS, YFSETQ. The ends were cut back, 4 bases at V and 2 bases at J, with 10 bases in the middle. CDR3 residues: CASSEGPPGNTIYF. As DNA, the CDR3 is TGCGCCAGCAGCGAAGGACCGCCTGGAAACACCATATATTTT.

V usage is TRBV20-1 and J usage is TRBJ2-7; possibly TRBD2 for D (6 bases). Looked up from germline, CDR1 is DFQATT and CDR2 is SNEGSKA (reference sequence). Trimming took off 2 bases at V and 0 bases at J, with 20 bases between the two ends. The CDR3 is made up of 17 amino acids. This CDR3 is CSARNLFGRNISYEQYF. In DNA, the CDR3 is TGCAGTGCTAGAAATTTATTTGGGAGGAATATCTCCTACGAGCAGTACTTC.

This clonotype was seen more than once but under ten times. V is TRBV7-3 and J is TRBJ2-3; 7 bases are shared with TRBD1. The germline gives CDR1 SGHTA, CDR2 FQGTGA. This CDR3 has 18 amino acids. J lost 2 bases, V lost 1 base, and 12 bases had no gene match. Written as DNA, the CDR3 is TGTGCCAGCAGCTTAATTGGTGTTACAGGGGCTAACACAGATACGCAGTATTTT. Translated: CASSLIGVTGANTDTQYF.

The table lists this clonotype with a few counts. The CDR3 reads CASRGGQGGYNEQFF. The CDR3 DNA sequence: TGTGCCAGCAGGGGCGGACAGGGTGGATACAATGAGCAGTTCTTC. This rearrangement joins TRBV2 to TRBJ2-1; TRBD1 aligns across 8 bases. This CDR3 comprises 15 residues. Germline V gene data show CDR1 as SNHLY and CDR2 as FYNNEI. Germline trimming cut 6 bases from V and 4 bases from J; bases unmatched to any gene: 8.

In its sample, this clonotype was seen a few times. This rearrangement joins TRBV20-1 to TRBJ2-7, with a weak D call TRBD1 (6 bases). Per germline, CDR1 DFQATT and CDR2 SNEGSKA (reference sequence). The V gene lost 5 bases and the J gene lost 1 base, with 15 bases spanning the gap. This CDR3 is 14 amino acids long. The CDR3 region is CSAFRTEWSYEQYF. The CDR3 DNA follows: TGCAGTGCTTTTCGGACAGAATGGTCCTACGAGCAGTACTTC.

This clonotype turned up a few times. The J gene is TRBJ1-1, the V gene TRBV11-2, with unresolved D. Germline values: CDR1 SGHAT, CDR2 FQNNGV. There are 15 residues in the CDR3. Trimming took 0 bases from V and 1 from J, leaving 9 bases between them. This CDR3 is CASSLEAAGNTEAFF. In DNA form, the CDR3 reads TGTGCCAGCAGCTTAGAAGCCGCAGGGAACACTGAAGCTTTCTTT. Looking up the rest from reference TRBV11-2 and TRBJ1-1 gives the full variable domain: EAGVAQSPRYKIIEKRQSVAFWCNPISGHATLYWYQQILGQGPKLLIQFQNNGVVDDSQLPKDRFSAERLKGVDSTLKIQPAKLEDSAVYLCASSLEAAGNTEAFFGQGTRLTVV.

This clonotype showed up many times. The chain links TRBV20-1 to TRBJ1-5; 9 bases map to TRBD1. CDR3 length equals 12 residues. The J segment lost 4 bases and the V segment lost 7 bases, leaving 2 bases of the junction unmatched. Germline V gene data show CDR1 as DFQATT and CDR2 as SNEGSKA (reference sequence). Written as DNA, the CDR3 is TGCAGTGTCGGGACAGGGAATCAGCCCCAGCATTTT. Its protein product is CSVGTGNQPQHF.

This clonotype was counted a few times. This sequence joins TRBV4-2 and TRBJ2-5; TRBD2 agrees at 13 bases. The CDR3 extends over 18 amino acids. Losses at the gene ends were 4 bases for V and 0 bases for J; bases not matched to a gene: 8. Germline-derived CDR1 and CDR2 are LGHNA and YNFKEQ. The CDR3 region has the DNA TGTGCCAGCAGCCTACGCACTAGCGGGGGGGCGTACCAAGAGACCCAGTACTTC. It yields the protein CASSLRTSGGAYQETQYF.

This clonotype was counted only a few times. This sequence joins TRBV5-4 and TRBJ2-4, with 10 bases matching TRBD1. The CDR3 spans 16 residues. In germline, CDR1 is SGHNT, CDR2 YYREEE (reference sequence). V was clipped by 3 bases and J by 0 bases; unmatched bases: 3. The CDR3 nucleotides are TGTGCCAGCAGCTCCGGACAGGGGGTAGCCAAAAACATTCAGTACTTC. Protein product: CASSSGQGVAKNIQYF.

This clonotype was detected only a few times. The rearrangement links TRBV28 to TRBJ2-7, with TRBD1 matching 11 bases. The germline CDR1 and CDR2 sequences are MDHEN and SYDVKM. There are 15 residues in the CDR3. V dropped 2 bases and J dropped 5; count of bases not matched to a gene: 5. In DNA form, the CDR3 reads TGTGCCAGCAGTTTACTGGGGACAGGGGGAAACGAGCAGTACTTC. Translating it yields CASSLLGTGGNEQYF. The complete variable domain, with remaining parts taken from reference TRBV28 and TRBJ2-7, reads DVKVTQSSRYLVKRTGEKVFLECVQDMDHENMFWYRQDPGLGLRLIYFSYDVKMKEKGDIPEGYSVSREKKERFSLILESASTNQTSMYLCASSLLGTGGNEQYFGPGTRLTVT.

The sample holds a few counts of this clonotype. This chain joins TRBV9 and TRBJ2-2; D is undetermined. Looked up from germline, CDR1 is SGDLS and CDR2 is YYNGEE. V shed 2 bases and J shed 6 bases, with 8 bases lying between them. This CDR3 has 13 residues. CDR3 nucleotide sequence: TGTGCCAGCAGCGTTTTTGTCGCCGGGGAGCTGTTTTTT. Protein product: CASSVFVAGELFF.

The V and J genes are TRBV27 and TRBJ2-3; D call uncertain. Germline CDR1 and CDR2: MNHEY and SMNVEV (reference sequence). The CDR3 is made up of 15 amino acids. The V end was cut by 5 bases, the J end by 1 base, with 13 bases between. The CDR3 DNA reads TGTGCCAGCAGTGTAAATGCGTGGGGCACAGATACGCAGTATTTT. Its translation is CASSVNAWGTDTQYF.

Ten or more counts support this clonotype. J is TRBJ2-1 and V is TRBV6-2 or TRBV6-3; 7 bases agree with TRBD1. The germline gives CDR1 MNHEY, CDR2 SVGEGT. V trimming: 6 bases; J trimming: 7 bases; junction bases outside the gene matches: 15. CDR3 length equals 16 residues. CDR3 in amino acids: CASRPDLRDRLNEQFF. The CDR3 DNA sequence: TGTGCCAGCAGACCAGACTTAAGGGACAGATTGAATGAGCAGTTCTTC.

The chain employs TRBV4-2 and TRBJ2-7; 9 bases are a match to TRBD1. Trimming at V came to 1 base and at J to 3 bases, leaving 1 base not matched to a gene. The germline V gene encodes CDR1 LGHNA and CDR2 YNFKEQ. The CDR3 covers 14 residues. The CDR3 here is CASSQGDRDYEQYF. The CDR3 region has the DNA TGTGCCAGCAGCCAAGGGGACAGGGACTACGAGCAGTACTTC.

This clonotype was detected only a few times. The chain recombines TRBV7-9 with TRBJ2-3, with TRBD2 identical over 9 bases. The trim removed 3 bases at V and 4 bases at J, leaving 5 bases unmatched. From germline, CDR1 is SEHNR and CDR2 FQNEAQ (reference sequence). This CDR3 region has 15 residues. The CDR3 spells CASSFSGRPPDTQYF. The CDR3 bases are TGTGCCAGCAGCTTTAGCGGGAGACCCCCAGATACGCAGTATTTT.

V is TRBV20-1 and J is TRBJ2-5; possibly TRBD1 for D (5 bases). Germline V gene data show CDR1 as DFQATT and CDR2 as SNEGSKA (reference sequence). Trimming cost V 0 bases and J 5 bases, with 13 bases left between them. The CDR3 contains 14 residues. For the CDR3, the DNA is TGCAGTGCTAGAGATACAGGAATAGCCGAGACCCAGTACTTC. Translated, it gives CSARDTGIAETQYF.

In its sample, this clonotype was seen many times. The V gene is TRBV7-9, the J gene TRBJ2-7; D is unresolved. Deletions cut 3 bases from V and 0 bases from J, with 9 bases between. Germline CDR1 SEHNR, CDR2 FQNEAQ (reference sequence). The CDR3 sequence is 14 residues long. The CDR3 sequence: CASSLASSSYEQYF. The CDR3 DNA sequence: TGTGCCAGCAGCTTGGCGAGTAGCTCCTACGAGCAGTACTTC.

The CDR3 loop reads CSVAGTTRSDTQYF. CDR3 nucleotides: TGCAGCGTTGCGGGGACAACCCGGAGTGATACGCAGTATTTT. The gene calls are TRBV29-1 and TRBJ2-3; D possibly corresponds to TRBD1 (6 bases). The V gene lost 4 bases and the J gene lost 6 bases, with 17 bases spanning the gap. CDR1 is SQVTM, CDR2 ANQGSEA, per germline. The CDR3 contains 14 residues.

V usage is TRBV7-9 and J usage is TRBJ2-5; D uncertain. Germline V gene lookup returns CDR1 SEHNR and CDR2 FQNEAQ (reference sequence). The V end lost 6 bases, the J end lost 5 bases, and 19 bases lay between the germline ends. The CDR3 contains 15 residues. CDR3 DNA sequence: TGTGCCAGCAGTCCTAAAGCGCGGATCGGGGAGACCCAGTACTTC. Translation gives CASSPKARIGETQYF. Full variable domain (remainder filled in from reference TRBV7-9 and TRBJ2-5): DTGVSQNPRHKITKRGQNVTFRCDPISEHNRLYWYRQTLGQGPEFLTYFQNEAQLEKSRLLSDRFSAERPKGSFSTLEIQRTEQGDSAMYLCASSPKARIGETQYFGPGTRLLVL.

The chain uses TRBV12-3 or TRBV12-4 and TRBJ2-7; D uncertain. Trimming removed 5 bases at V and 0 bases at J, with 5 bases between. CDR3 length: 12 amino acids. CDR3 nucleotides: TGTGCCAGCAGTAAAAGCTCCTACGAGCAGTACTTC. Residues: CASSKSSYEQYF.

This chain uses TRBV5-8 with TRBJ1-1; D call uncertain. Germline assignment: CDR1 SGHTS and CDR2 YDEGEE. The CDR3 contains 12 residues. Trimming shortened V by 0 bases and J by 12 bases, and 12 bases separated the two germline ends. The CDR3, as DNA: TGTGCCAGCAGCTTGGGGGCAGCCCTTACTTTCTTT. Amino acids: CASSLGAALTFF.